The 3 T cell receptor beta chains in this list originate from one sample, sequenced in a study of shared clonotypes between healthy human individuals. Positively selected for CCR7, the CD45RO-negative cells used as naive CD8 cells excluded terminally differentiated effector memory CD45RA+ cells. Generated by immunoSEQ multiplex PCR, the TCRdb table keeps only in-frame clones and is missing some. The sample lists roughly 600,000 clones; about 98% were seen once. Sample: naive CD8+ T cells sorted from blood. The origin of the receptors is a man younger than 40 in good health.

The rearrangement links TRBV29-1 to TRBJ2-7; D is uncertain. Germline assignment: CDR1 SQVTM and CDR2 ANQGSEA. This CDR3 is built from 12 residues. V shed 1 base and J shed 3 bases, with 7 bases lying between them. The CDR3 DNA follows: TGCAGCGTTGAAGGGCTAGACTACGAGCAGTACTTC. It codes for CSVEGLDYEQYF.

The genes are TRBV7-9 and TRBJ2-1; either TRBD1 or TRBD2 may supply D (5 bases each). V lost 1 base, J lost 12 bases, and 22 bases lay in between. This CDR3 is built from 16 residues. The germline gives CDR1 SEHNR, CDR2 FQNEAQ (reference sequence). CDR3 DNA: TGTGCCAGCAGCTTAGAACCCGGGGCCAGGATTTCGGCGCAGTTCTTC. Encoded protein: CASSLEPGARISAQFF.

V is TRBV10-2 and J is TRBJ2-5, with a possible D match to TRBD1 (5 bases). V dropped 6 bases and J dropped 5 bases, with 10 bases sitting between them. Germline CDR1 WSHSY, CDR2 SAAADI. This CDR3 region has 12 residues. The CDR3 is CASSYRPETQYF. The CDR3, as DNA: TGCGCCAGCAGCTACAGGCCGGAGACCCAGTACTTC.